This T cell receptor (beta chain) appears in the sequencing data of a study of shared clonotypes between healthy human individuals. Assay: immunoSEQ multiplex PCR; the TCRdb copy retains only in-frame clones and omits some. The table includes over a million clones, roughly 96% detected once. Notes on the study in general: The sole specimen, blood, was sampled, and tissue repertoires likely differ.

A word on this clone: Its specificity is unknown.

Germline values: CDR1 SGHVS, CDR2 FQNEAQ. CDR3 length equals 18 residues. J was trimmed by 0 bases and V by 5 bases; bases with no gene match: 9. The gene calls are TRBV7-8 and TRBJ2-3; 12 bases map to TRBD2. The receptor comes from a man aged 25-40 years in good health. The sequencing sample was made of naive CD4+ T cells sorted from blood. The subset: CD45RA+ positively selected. The CDR3, as DNA: TGTGCCAGCAGCCCAGATACCGGGACTAGCGGGAGCACAGATACGCAGTATTTT. Residues: CASSPDTGTSGSTDTQYF.